This paragraph covers one TCR beta chain sequence. The V end was cut by 4 bases, the J end by 4 bases, with 14 bases between. Germline CDR1 SQVTM, CDR2 ANQGSEA. CDR3 length: 13 amino acids. The data are from a study of T cell changes during pregnancy in multiple sclerosis. TCRdb keeps only in-frame clones here, not all; method: immunoSEQ multiplex PCR. The sample records under 45,000 clones, 90% to 95% being singletons. This clonotype was obtained from a female donor with multiple sclerosis, enrolled in a pregnancy study. The chain couples TRBV29-1 to TRBJ2-7, with D perhaps TRBD1 (5 bases). This sample comprised CD4+ T cells from peripheral blood mononuclear cells, obtained in the third trimester of pregnancy. DNA of the CDR3: TGCAGCGTTGGGGAAGGGGCCGGTTACGAGCAGTACTTC. This translates into CSVGEGAGYEQYF.